This T cell receptor (beta chain) derives from a study of shared clonotypes between healthy human individuals. Produced via immunoSEQ multiplex PCR; TCRdb's table is partial and in-frame only. The sample carries around 1.4 million clones, less than 99% recorded once. Regarding the study as a whole: Sample collection involved blood only; tissue repertoires are likely different.

On this clone: Its antigen is still unknown.

The germline V gene has CDR1 KGHSH and CDR2 LQKENI. Trimming cost V 3 bases and J 6 bases; bases outside gene matches: 13. The CDR3 is made up of 17 amino acids. This receptor was taken from a young man in good health. The rearrangement joins TRBV18 to TRBJ2-3, with 9 bases matching TRBD2. Sequenced sample: naive CD4+ T cells sorted from blood. The sample's subset: CD45RA+ positively selected. CDR3 residues: CASSPLVVAGAGDTQYF. The CDR3 bases are TGTGCCAGCTCACCCCTGGTGGTAGCGGGGGCCGGGGATACGCAGTATTTT.